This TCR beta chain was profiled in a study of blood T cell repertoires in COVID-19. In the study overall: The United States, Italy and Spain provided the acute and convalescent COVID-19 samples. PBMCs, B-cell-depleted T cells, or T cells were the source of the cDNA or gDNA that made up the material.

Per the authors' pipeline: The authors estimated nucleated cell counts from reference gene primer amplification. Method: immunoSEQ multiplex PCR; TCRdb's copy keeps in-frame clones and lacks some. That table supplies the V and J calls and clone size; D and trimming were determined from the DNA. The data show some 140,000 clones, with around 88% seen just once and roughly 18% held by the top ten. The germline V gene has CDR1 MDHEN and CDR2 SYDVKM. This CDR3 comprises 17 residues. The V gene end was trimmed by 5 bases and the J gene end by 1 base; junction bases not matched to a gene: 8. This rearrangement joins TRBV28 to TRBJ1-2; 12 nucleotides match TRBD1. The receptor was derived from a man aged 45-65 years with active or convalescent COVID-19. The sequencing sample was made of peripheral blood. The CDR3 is CASSPGTGGAGNYGYTF. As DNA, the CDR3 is TGTGCCAGCAGTCCCGGGACAGGGGGCGCAGGTAACTATGGCTACACCTTC.